Sequencing of this TCR beta chain was carried out in a study of cytomegalovirus exposure and HLA in healthy donors. The study, taken as a whole, reports: Common viral pathogens were later found to be apparently linked to several of the most significant clusters. Excluded were some V segments that proved indistinguishable, including TRBV6-2 and TRBV6-3. Previously analyzed data showed that most TCR beta V segments were productive at a frequency of about 87% or about 30%.

Details on this clone: As yet, its antigen is unknown.

Germline V gene data show CDR1 as SGHRS and CDR2 as YFSETQ. The CDR3 has 12 residues. The ends were cut back, 6 bases at V and 1 base at J, with 7 bases in the middle. The PCR ran on 60 Vbeta and 13 Jbeta primers. Assay used: immunoSEQ multiplex PCR; TCRdb lists only in-frame clones, some missing. Its table lists approximately 150,000 clones. Source material: PBMCs. This chain connects TRBV5-1 to TRBJ1-1; D is undetermined. This clonotype originated in a woman aged 40 to 50 in good health and CMV-seronegative. DNA for the CDR3: TGCGCCAGCAAGCGAGAGAACACTGAAGCTTTCTTT. It codes for CASKRENTEAFF.